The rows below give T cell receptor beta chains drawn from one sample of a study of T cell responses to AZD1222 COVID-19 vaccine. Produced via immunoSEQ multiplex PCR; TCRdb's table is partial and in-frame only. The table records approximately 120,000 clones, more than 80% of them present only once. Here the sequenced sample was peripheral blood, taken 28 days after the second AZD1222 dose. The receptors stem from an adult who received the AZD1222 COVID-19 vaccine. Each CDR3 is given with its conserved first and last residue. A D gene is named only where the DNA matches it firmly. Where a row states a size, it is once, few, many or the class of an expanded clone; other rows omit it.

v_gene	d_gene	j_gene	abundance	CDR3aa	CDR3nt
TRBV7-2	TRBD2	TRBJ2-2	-	CASSLVGTSELFF	TGTGCCAGCAGCTTAGTAGGGACTAGCGAGCTGTTTTTT
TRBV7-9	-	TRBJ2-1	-	CASSLVGYSDEQFF	TGTGCCAGCAGCTTAGTTGGTTATAGCGATGAGCAGTTCTTC
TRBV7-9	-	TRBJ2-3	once	CASSSFRLVGDTDTQYF	TGTGCCAGCAGCTCATTCCGCCTGGTGGGGGACACAGATACGCAGTATTTT
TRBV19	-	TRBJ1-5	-	CASITTGSLNQPQHF	TGTGCCAGTATTACGACCGGGAGCTTAAATCAGCCCCAGCATTTT
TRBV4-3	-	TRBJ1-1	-	CASSQDPTVNTEAFF	TGCGCCAGCAGCCAAGACCCGACAGTGAACACTGAAGCTTTCTTT
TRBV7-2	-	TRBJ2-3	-	CAIGQGSTDTQYF	TGTGCTATTGGGCAGGGAAGCACAGATACGCAGTATTTT
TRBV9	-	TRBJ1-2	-	CASSVVEGDYGYTF	TGTGCCAGCAGCGTAGTCGAGGGAGACTATGGCTACACCTTC
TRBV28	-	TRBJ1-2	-	CASTPFMGDPSF	TGTGCCAGCACCCCGTTTATGGGGGACCCTTCCTTC
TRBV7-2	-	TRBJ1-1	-	CASSPSQLGTEAFF	TGTGCCAGCAGCCCCAGCCAGCTGGGCACTGAAGCTTTCTTT
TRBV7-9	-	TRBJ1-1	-	CASSLRGMNTEAFF	TGTGCCAGCAGCTTAAGGGGGATGAACACTGAAGCTTTCTTT
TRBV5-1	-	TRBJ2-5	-	CASSVAGTTETQYF	TGCGCCAGCAGCGTAGCCGGGACGACGGAGACCCAGTACTTC
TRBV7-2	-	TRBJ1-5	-	CASSLSWGSNQPQHF	TGTGCCAGCAGCTTAAGTTGGGGGAGCAATCAGCCCCAGCATTTT
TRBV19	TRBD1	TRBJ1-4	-	CASSNRGHEKLFF	TGTGCCAGTAGTAACAGGGGGCACGAAAAACTGTTTTTT
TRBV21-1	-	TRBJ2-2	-	CASSKIGELFF	TGTGCCAGCAGCAAGATCGGGGAGCTGTTTTTT
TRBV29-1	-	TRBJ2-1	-	CSVKRGGAYNEQFF	TGCAGCGTTAAGAGAGGGGGGGCCTACAATGAGCAGTTCTTC
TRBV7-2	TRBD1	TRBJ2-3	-	CASSLGTAGTDTQYF	TGTGCCAGCAGCTTGGGGACAGCCGGCACAGATACGCAGTATTTT
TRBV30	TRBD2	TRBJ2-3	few	CAWSGAGGLTDTQYF	TGTGCCTGGAGTGGGGCGGGGGGGTTGACAGATACGCAGTATTTT
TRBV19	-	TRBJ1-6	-	CASIMDRRVPNSPLHF	TGTGCCAGTATAATGGATAGGAGGGTTCCTAATTCACCCCTCCACTTT
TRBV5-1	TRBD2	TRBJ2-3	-	CASSIGTSGVIDTQYF	TGCGCCAGCAGCATAGGGACTAGCGGGGTCATAGATACGCAGTATTTT
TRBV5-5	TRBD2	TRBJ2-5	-	CASSLGTSGGPWETQYF	TGTGCCAGCAGCTTGGGTACTAGCGGGGGCCCCTGGGAGACCCAGTACTTC
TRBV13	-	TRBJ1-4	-	CASSSTAGAEKLFF	TGTGCCAGCAGCTCTACCGCGGGAGCTGAAAAACTGTTTTTT
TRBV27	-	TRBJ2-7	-	CASSLRQAYEQYF	TGTGCCAGCAGTTTGAGACAGGCCTACGAGCAGTACTTC
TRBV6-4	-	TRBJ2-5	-	CAQLGASVQETQYF	TGTGCCCAACTCGGGGCTAGCGTACAAGAGACCCAGTACTTC
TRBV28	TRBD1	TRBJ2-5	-	CASSLKPPGTGSYQETQYF	TGTGCCAGCAGTCTGAAGCCCCCCGGGACAGGGTCGTACCAAGAGACCCAGTACTTC
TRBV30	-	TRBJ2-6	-	CAWSGATSGANVLTF	TGTGCCTGGAGCGGGGCTACCTCTGGGGCCAACGTCCTGACTTTC
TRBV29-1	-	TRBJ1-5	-	CSVVLRSNQPQHF	TGCAGCGTTGTCCTACGAAGCAATCAGCCCCAGCATTTT